Below are 15 T cell receptor beta chains sequenced from a single sample in a study of beta chain features in type 1 diabetes. No antigen is known for these receptors. Sequenced material consisted of expressed TCRB transcripts (all of the isolated RNA was reverse transcribed). Generated by immunoSEQ multiplex PCR, the TCRdb table keeps only in-frame clones and is missing some. The repertoire includes 200,000 to 300,000 clones, under 13% of them detected once, and over 0.015% sits in the top ten. Study conclusions and caveats: Patients with Type 1 diabetes showed moderately but significantly shorter TCRB CDR3s in all four CD4+ subsets.

Material for sequencing was naive CD4+ T cells from blood. The receptors stem from a man younger than 45 with type 1 diabetes.

This chain joins TRBV9 and TRBJ2-5; 7 bases line up with TRBD2. J was trimmed by 7 bases and V by 3 bases; bases with no gene match: 3. From germline, CDR1 is SGDLS and CDR2 YYNGEE. The CDR3 runs 12 residues. The CDR3 here is CASSGLAGTQYF. The CDR3, as DNA: TGTGCCAGCAGCGGATTAGCGGGGACCCAGTACTTC.

This clone was seen at least ten times. The chain uses TRBV29-1 and TRBJ2-5; no reliable D call. The V end was cut by 4 bases, the J end by 5 bases, with 5 bases between. This CDR3 comprises 10 residues. CDR1 and CDR2 from the germline V gene are SQVTM and ANQGSEA. The CDR3 nucleotides read TGCAGCGTTGTTCCGGAGACCCAGTACTTC. Its protein is CSVVPETQYF.

This clone was observed a few times. The chain uses TRBV11-1 and TRBJ2-3; possible D gene TRBD1, 7 bases. CDR1 and CDR2 from the germline V gene are SGHAT and FQDESV (reference sequence). The V and J ends lost 5 bases and 4 bases respectively, with 10 bases between them. The CDR3 is 13 residues long. CDR3 protein: CASSTRGADTQYF. The DNA for the CDR3 is TGTGCCAGCAGCACCAGGGGGGCAGATACGCAGTATTTT.

Only a few counts were recorded for this clone. This sequence joins TRBV21-1 and TRBJ2-7; whether TRBD1, the table's D call, matches the DNA was not checked. TRBV21-1 is reported as a pseudogene. The CDR3 covers 13 residues. The CDR3 DNA follows: TGTGCCAGCAGCCTACGACAGTCCTACGAGCAGTACTTC. Amino acids: CASSLRQSYEQYF.

The table lists this clone with a few counts. This chain's CDR3 is CASSATSGTIGGELFF. The DNA for the CDR3 is TGTGCCAGCAGCGCGACTAGCGGGACCATCGGCGGGGAGCTGTTTTTT. The chain joins TRBV14 to TRBJ2-2; the match to TRBD2 covers 11 bases. There are 16 residues in the CDR3. Germline CDR1 is SGHDN and CDR2 is FVKESK. Losses at the gene ends were 5 bases for V and 7 bases for J; bases not matched to a gene: 9.

Concerning this clone itself: This sample also contains other DNA sequences that code for the same CDR3. The V and J genes are TRBV30 and TRBJ1-6; 7 bases match TRBD1. This CDR3 has 13 residues. Germline CDR1 and CDR2: GTSNPN and SVGIG (reference sequence). The V segment lost 1 base and the J segment 9 bases; nucleotides outside the gene matches: 3. This CDR3 is CAWSGQGGSPLHF. The CDR3 bases are TGTGCCTGGAGTGGACAGGGCGGTTCACCCCTCCACTTT.

This clone was detected only a few times. This CDR3 is CASSRQGGNEQFF. CDR3 DNA sequence: TGTGCCAGCAGTCGACAGGGAGGAAATGAGCAGTTCTTC. The J gene is TRBJ2-1, the V gene TRBV2, with TRBD1 as a possible D gene (7 bases). The CDR3 sequence is 13 residues long. V was trimmed by 5 bases and J by 7 bases, leaving 12 bases between them. Germline CDR1 and CDR2: SNHLY and FYNNEI.

The J gene is TRBJ1-6, the V gene TRBV7-2, with 8 nucleotides matching TRBD1. The CDR3 runs to 17 residues. The junction had 10 bases not matched to a gene; V was cut back by 0 bases and J by 9 bases. Looked up from germline, CDR1 is SGHTA and CDR2 is FQGNSA. For the CDR3, the DNA is TGTGCCAGCAGCTTAGCTTGGCCAGGACAGGGTGGTTCACCCCTCCACTTT. This gives the protein CASSLAWPGQGGSPLHF.

The table lists this clone with a few counts. V gene TRBV7-9 combines with J gene TRBJ2-5, with 9 bases aligning to TRBD2. J was trimmed by 2 bases and V by 7 bases; bases with no gene match: 8. The CDR3 consists of 15 residues. The germline CDR1 and CDR2 sequences are SEHNR and FQNEAQ (reference sequence). CDR3 nucleotides: TGTGCCAGCAACCTGGCGGGGGGGGGTCAAGAGACCCAGTACTTC. It is translated as CASNLAGGGQETQYF.

The J gene is TRBJ2-7, the V gene TRBV6-5; D may be TRBD1 (5 bases). Trimming stripped 6 bases from V and 7 bases from J, with 10 bases between. The CDR3 totals 11 residues. Germline loops: CDR1 MNHEY, CDR2 SVGAGI. The CDR3 nucleotides read TGTGCCAGCAGCAGGGCAGGGGAGCAGTACTTC. Translating gives CASSRAGEQYF.

This clone showed up just a few times. The sample holds other DNA sequences that translate to the same CDR3. The genes are TRBV9 and TRBJ2-2; D not certain. Trimming took off 1 base at V and 5 bases at J, with 6 bases between the two ends. This CDR3 contains 13 residues. The V gene's germline CDR1 is SGDLS and CDR2 YYNGEE. CDR3 residues: CASSVMRTGELFF. CDR3 nucleotide sequence: TGTGCCAGCAGCGTAATGCGGACCGGGGAGCTGTTTTTT.

This clone was seen only a few times. This rearrangement joins TRBV7-9 to TRBJ2-6; D remains unclear. This CDR3 region has 15 residues. From germline, CDR1 is SEHNR and CDR2 FQNEAQ (reference sequence). V was clipped by 5 bases and J by 0 bases, with 8 bases between them. CDR3 protein: CASSPRSSGANVLTF. The CDR3 nucleotides are TGTGCCAGCAGCCCAAGGAGCTCTGGGGCCAACGTCCTGACTTTC. The full variable domain, completed using reference TRBV7-9 and TRBJ2-6, is DTGVSQNPRHKITKRGQNVTFRCDPISEHNRLYWYRQTLGQGPEFLTYFQNEAQLEKSRLLSDRFSAERPKGSFSTLEIQRTEQGDSAMYLCASSPRSSGANVLTFGAGSRLTVL.

This sequence joins TRBV14 and TRBJ1-2; D is ambiguous. V was clipped by 0 bases and J by 6 bases, with 5 bases between them. The CDR3 runs to 12 residues. Per the germline V gene, CDR1 is SGHDN and CDR2 is FVKESK. This chain's CDR3 is CASSQDRNGYTF. The CDR3 coding sequence is TGTGCCAGCAGCCAAGACAGGAATGGCTACACCTTC.

The chain combines TRBV7-2 with TRBJ1-1; 8 bases are shared with TRBD1. The CDR3 spans 14 residues. Losses at the gene ends were 2 bases for V and 11 bases for J; bases not matched to a gene: 10. Germline V lookup: CDR1 SGHTA, CDR2 FQGNSA. As DNA, the CDR3 is TGTGCCAGCAGCTTATCTGGGACCAACAGGGGGGCTTTCTTT. This translates into CASSLSGTNRGAFF.

This clone has just a few counts. The rearrangement links TRBV7-2 to TRBJ2-1, with 10 bases aligning to TRBD1. This CDR3 contains 13 residues. The trim removed 6 bases at V and 8 bases at J, leaving 4 bases unmatched. CDR1 SGHTA and CDR2 FQGNSA come from the germline V gene. CDR3 protein: CASRGQGFDEQFF. For the CDR3, the DNA is TGTGCCAGCAGGGGACAGGGGTTCGATGAGCAGTTCTTC. Using reference TRBV7-2 and TRBJ2-1 for the parts outside the CDR3, the full variable domain is GAGVSQSPSNKVTEKGKDVELRCDPISGHTALYWYRQSLGQGLEFLIYFQGNSAPDKSGLPSDRFSAERTGGSVSTLTIQRTQQEDSAVYLCASRGQGFDEQFFGPGTRLTVL.